This TCR beta chain was recovered during a study of lymphopenia after photon versus proton radiotherapy. Note on this clone: Its antigen is unidentified.

Notes on the study in general: Photon-treated patients lost naive T cells and TCR diversity; proton-treated stayed stable. After lymphocyte nadir, photon-treated repertoires showed oligoclonal expansion, especially CD8+ Temra.

Germline V gene data show CDR1 as LNHDA and CDR2 as SQIVND (reference sequence). The CDR3 length is 16 residues. Trimming pared 3 bases from V and 5 bases from J, leaving 19 bases between. The assay was immunoSEQ multiplex PCR, and TCRdb's table has in-frame clones only and misses some. Seen here are 50,000 to 75,000 clones, approximately 86% observed once, and the top ten hold about 2.3%. The rearrangement links TRBV19 to TRBJ1-1; possibly TRBD1 for D (6 bases). The sequencing used peripheral blood, collected from a patient treated with photon-based radiotherapy. The clonotype was recovered from a man aged 40-55 years with gastric cancer. CDR3 sequence reads: CASSMRVGGRKTEAFF. Written as DNA, the CDR3 is TGTGCCAGTAGTATGAGGGTCGGGGGCAGGAAGACTGAAGCTTTCTTT. The complete variable domain, with remaining parts taken from reference TRBV19 and TRBJ1-1, reads DGGITQSPKYLFRKEGQNVTLSCEQNLNHDAMYWYRQDPGQGLRLIYYSQIVNDFQKGDIAEGYSVSREKKESFPLTVTSAQKNPTAFYLCASSMRVGGRKTEAFFGQGTRLTVV.